What follows describes a single T cell receptor (beta chain). With random hexamers, roughly 0.5 to 1 ug RNA was reverse transcribed. An immunoSEQ multiplex PCR amplified TCR beta CDR3 over 54 Vbeta and 13 Jbeta. TCRdb itself ran the immunoSEQ multiplex PCR reads through MiXCR, one entry per CDR3 protein. The sample holds approximately 140,000 distinct CDR3 sequences, approximately 95% seen once. The sample originates from a study of CD8 T cells in Susac syndrome. This CDR3 is built from 12 residues. V was trimmed by 1 base and J by 8 bases, leaving 11 bases between them. Germline V gene lookup returns CDR1 DFQATT and CDR2 SNEGSKA (reference sequence). The TEMRA cells underwent FACS enrichment, while the CD8+ and CD4+ T cells underwent negative isolation.

V gene TRBV20-1 combines with J gene TRBJ1-2; unclear D gene. The TCR sequence derives from a human donor in good health. Sequenced material: CD8+ T cells from PBMCs. The CDR3 DNA is TGCAGTGCTAGAGTGGAGGTGCAGGGCTACACCTTC. Translating it yields CSARVEVQGYTF.